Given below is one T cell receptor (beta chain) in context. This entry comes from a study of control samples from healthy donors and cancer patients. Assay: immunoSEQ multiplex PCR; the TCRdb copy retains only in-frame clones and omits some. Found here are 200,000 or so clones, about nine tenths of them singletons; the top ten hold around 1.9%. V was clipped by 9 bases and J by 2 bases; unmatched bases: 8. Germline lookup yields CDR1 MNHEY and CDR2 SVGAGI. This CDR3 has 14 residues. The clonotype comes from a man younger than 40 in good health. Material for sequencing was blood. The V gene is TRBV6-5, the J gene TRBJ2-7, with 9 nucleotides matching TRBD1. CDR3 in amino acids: CASTGTGNAYEQYF. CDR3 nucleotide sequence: TGTGCCAGTACCGGGACAGGGAACGCCTACGAGCAGTACTTC.